This T cell receptor (beta chain) was sequenced in a study of blood T cell repertoires in COVID-19. Study-level information: Samples of COVID-19 (acute and convalescent) were obtained from the United States, Italy and Spain.

Clones were read by immunoSEQ multiplex PCR, and TCRdb kept only the in-frame ones, dropping some. Of tens of thousands of clones listed, roughly four fifths were seen once; the top ten hold under 2.5%. During active infection, Seattle patients enrolled and were then monitored through disease. Per the germline V gene, CDR1 is SGHTA and CDR2 is FQGNSA. The CDR3 consists of 16 residues. Trimming at V came to 5 bases and at J to 8 bases, leaving 10 bases not matched to a gene. Sequencing used peripheral blood. The chain combines TRBV7-2 with TRBJ1-6, with 9 nucleotides matching TRBD1. The source of this sequence is a man aged 65-85 years with COVID-19, enrolled during active disease. The CDR3 coding sequence is TGTGCCAGCAGCACCGCGGGACAGGGTCCTTATTCACCCCTCCACTTT. Residues: CASSTAGQGPYSPLHF.